This entry is about one T cell receptor beta chain. There are 18 residues in the CDR3. Germline V lookup: CDR1 SGHTS, CDR2 YDEGEE. Trimming stripped 4 bases from V and 1 base from J, with 23 bases between. Some clones are missing from TCRdb's copy, which holds only in-frame ones; the method was immunoSEQ multiplex PCR. The repertoire holds about 140,000 clones, with about nine tenths as singletons. This sample is part of a study of control samples from healthy donors and cancer patients. This receptor was identified in a woman in her thirties in good health. The chain is built from TRBV5-8 and TRBJ2-5; possibly TRBD2 for D (7 bases). Sample: blood. The CDR3 sequence: CASSPGGGRGASQETQYF. The CDR3 DNA follows: TGTGCCAGCAGCCCTGGGGGGGGCCGGGGGGCCTCCCAAGAGACCCAGTACTTC.